The 5 T cell receptor beta chains below were found in one sample sequenced in a study of monozygotic twins with inflammatory bowel disease. TCRdb reprocessed the 5' RACE reads and reports one entry per CDR3 protein, with no DNA. The specimen's table records some 330,000 distinct CDR3 sequences. The material sequenced was blood. Receptors originate from a human donor with ulcerative colitis or Crohn's disease, or a healthy co-twin of an affected twin (not recorded which).

The chain uses TRBV11-2 and TRBJ2-7; the D call of TRBD1 rests on TCRdb alone, since no DNA is present to check it. Germline V gives CDR1 SGHAT, CDR2 FQNNGV. This CDR3 spans 18 amino acids. The CDR3 loop is CASSVRAPGQGTSYEQYF.

The CDR3 sequence is CASSVDGATNEQYF. This chain uses TRBV9 with TRBJ2-7; the D gene TCRdb calls, TRBD1, cannot be checked with no DNA. Germline CDR1 and CDR2: SGDLS and YYNGEE. The CDR3 is 14 residues long.

The chain carries TRBV4-3 and TRBJ2-1; TCRdb reports TRBD2, a call that lacks DNA to check it against. Germline V gene lookup returns CDR1 LGHNA and CDR2 YSLEER. This CDR3 has 16 residues. CDR3 residues: CASSQAGTSEYNEQFF.

This chain links TRBV4-3 with TRBJ2-3; TCRdb returns TRBD2, unconfirmable since there is no DNA. Per the germline V gene, CDR1 is LGHNA and CDR2 is YSLEER. The CDR3 length is 15 residues. The CDR3 spells CASSQDSSGRDTQYF.

J is TRBJ2-3 and V is TRBV7-7; TCRdb selects TRBD1, and the lack of DNA leaves this call unchecked. CDR1 SSHAT and CDR2 FNYEAQ come from the germline V gene (reference sequence). The CDR3 contains 14 residues. The CDR3 is CASSPWGGTDTQYF.